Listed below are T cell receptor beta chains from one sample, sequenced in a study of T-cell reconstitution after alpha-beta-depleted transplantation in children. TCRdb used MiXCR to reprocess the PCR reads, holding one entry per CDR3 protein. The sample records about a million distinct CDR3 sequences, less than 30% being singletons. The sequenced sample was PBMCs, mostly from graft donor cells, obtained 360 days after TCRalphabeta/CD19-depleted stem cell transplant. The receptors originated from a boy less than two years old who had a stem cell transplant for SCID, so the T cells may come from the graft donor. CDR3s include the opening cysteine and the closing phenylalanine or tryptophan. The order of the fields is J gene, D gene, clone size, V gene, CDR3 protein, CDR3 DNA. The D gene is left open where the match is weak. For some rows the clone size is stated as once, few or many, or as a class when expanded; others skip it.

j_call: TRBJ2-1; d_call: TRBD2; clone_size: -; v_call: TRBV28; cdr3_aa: CASSWGGFYNEQFF; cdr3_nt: TGTGCCAGCAGTTGGGGGGGGTTCTACAATGAGCAGTTCTTC
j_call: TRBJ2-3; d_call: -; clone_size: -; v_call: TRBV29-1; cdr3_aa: CSVGREFSTDTQYF; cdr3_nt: TGCAGCGTTGGGAGGGAGTTTAGCACAGATACGCAGTATTTT
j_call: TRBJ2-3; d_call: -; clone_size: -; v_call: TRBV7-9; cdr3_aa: CASIPAGITDTQYF; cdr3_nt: TGTGCCAGCATTCCGGCGGGGATCACAGATACGCAGTATTTT
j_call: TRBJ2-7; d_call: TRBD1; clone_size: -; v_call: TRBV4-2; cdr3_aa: CASSPRGLSGGSYEQYF; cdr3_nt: TGTGCCAGCAGCCCAAGAGGCCTCTCAGGGGGCTCCTACGAGCAGTACTTC
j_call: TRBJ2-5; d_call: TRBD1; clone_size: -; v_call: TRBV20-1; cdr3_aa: CSAEDMTGKETQYF; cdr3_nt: TGCAGTGCCGAAGACATGACAGGGAAAGAGACCCAGTACTTC
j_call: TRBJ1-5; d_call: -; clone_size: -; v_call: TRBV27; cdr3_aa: CASSLTTGQPQHF; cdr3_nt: TGTGCCAGCAGTTTAACTACTGGTCAGCCCCAGCATTTT
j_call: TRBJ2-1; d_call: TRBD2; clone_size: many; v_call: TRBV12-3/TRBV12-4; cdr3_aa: CASSSRGGEQFF; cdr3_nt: TGTGCCAGCTCATCCCGGGGGGGTGAGCAGTTCTTC
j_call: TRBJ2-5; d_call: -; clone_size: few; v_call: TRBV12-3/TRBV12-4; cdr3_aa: CASSLREAGETQYF; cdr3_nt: TGTGCCAGCAGTTTAAGGGAGGCCGGTGAGACCCAGTACTTC
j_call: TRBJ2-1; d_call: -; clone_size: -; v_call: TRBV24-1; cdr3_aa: CATSGEGRYSEQFF; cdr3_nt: TGTGCCACCAGTGGCGAAGGTAGGTACAGTGAGCAGTTCTTC
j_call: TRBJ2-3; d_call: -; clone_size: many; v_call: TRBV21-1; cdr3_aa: CATPGRTSDTQYF; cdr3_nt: TGTGCCACACCGGGACGGACATCAGATACGCAGTATTTT
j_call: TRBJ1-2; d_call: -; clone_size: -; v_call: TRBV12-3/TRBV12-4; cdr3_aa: CASSLASPRALYGYTF; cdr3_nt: TGTGCCAGCAGTTTAGCGTCGCCCAGGGCCTTATATGGCTACACCTTC
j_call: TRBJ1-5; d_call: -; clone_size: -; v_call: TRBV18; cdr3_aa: CASSPARVSNQPQHF; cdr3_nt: TGTGCCAGCTCACCAGCCCGGGTTAGCAATCAGCCCCAGCATTTT
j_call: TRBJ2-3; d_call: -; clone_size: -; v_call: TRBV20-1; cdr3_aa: CRLGGAGTDTQYF; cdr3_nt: TGCAGGTTAGGGGGGGCCGGTACAGATACGCAGTATTTT
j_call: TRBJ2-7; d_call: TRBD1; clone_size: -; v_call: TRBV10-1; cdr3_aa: CASRTIETGVCEQYF; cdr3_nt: TGCGCCAGCAGGACGATTGAGACAGGGGTTTGCGAGCAGTACTTC
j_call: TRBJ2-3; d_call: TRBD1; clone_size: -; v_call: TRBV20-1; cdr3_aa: CSARTGGAIRDTQYF; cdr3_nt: TGCAGTGCGCGGACAGGGGGCGCGATCAGGGATACGCAGTATTTT
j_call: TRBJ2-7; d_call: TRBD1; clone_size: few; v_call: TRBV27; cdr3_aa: CASSRTGRPYEQYF; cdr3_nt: TGTGCCAGCAGTCGGACAGGGAGGCCTTACGAGCAGTACTTC
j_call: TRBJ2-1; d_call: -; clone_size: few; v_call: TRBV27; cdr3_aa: CASSRQAGAINEQFF; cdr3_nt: TGTGCCAGCAGTAGGCAGGCAGGGGCTATCAATGAGCAGTTCTTC
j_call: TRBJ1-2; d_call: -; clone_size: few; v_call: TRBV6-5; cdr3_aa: CASSYGRGNYTF; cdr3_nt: TGTGCCAGCAGTTACGGGCGCGGTAACTACACCTTC
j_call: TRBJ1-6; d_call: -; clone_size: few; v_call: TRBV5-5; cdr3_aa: CASSLVLGFLSSPLHF; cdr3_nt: TGTGCCAGCAGCCTGGTTTTGGGCTTCCTGAGTTCACCCCTCCACTTT
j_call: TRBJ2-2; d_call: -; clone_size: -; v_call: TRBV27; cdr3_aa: CAQRPDSDRTGELFF; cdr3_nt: TGTGCCCAACGCCCGGACAGCGATAGGACCGGGGAGCTGTTTTTT
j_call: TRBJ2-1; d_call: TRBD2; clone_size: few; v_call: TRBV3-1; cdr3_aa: CASSQGVAGGSYNEQFF; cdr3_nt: TGTGCCAGCAGCCAAGGGGTAGCGGGGGGCTCCTACAATGAGCAGTTCTTC
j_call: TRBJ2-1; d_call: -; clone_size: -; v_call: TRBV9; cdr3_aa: CASSVGQTNEQFF; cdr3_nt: TGTGCCAGCAGCGTAGGGCAGACCAATGAGCAGTTCTTC
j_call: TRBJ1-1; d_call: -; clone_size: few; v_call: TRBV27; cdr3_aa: CASRVGQTQEAFF; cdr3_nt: TGTGCCAGCAGAGTAGGACAGACCCAGGAAGCTTTCTTT
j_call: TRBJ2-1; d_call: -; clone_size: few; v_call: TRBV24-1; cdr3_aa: CATSEPGEVGFNEQFF; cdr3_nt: TGTGCCACCAGTGAGCCCGGCGAAGTCGGATTTAATGAGCAGTTCTTC
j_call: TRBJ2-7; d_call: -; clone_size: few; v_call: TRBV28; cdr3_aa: CASSPPRAYEQYF; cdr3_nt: TGTGCCAGCAGCCCCCCGCGGGCTTACGAGCAGTACTTC
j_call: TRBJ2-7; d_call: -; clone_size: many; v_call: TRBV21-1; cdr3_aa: CASSAELRGGEQYF; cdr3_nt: TGTGCCAGCAGCGCTGAACTTCGGGGTGGCGAGCAGTACTTC
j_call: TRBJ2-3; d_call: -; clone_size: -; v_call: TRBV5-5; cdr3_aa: CASSPATVSTDTQYF; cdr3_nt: TGTGCCAGCAGCCCTGCGACAGTCAGCACAGATACGCAGTATTTT
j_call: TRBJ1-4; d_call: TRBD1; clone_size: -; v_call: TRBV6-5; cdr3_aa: CASSYDRGDEKLFF; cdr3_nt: TGTGCCAGCAGTTACGACAGGGGCGATGAAAAACTGTTTTTT
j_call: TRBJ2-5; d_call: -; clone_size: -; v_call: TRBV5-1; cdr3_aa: CASSFSPETQYF; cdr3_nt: TGCGCCAGCAGCTTCTCTCCAGAGACCCAGTACTTC
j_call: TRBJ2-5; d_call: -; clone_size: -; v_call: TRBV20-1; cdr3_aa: CSAHPVMKETQYF; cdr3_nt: TGCAGTGCTCATCCCGTTATGAAAGAGACCCAGTACTTC
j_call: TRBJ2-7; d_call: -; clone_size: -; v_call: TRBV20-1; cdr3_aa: CSARVIKSYEQYF; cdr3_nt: TGCAGTGCTAGAGTGATTAAATCCTACGAGCAGTACTTC
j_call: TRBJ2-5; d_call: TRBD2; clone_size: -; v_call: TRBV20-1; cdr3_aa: CSATKPGTSYGTQYF; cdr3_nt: TGCAGTGCTACGAAGCCCGGGACTAGCTATGGGACCCAGTACTTC
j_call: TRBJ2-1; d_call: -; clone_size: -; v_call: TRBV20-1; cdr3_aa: CSGFGQYNEQFF; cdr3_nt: TGCAGTGGGTTTGGACAGTACAATGAGCAGTTCTTC
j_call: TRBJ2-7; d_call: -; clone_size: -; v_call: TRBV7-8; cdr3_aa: CASSLSFQRAGYDYEQYF; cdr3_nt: TGTGCCAGCAGCTTATCATTCCAGCGGGCAGGATATGACTACGAGCAGTACTTC
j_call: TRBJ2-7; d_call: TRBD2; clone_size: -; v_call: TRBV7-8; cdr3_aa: CASSFLASGVEQYF; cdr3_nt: TGTGCCAGCAGCTTTCTTGCTAGCGGGGTCGAGCAGTACTTC
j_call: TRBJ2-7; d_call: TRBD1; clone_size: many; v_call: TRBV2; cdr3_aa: CASSDPQGAYEQYF; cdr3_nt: TGTGCCAGCAGTGACCCCCAGGGGGCCTACGAGCAGTACTTC
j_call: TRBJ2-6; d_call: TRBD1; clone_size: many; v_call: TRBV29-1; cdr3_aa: CSVASFGTGASGANVLTF; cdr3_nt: TGCAGCGTTGCCTCTTTCGGGACAGGGGCCTCTGGGGCCAACGTCCTGACTTTC
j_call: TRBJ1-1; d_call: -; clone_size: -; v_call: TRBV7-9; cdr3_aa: CASSWDLPNTEAFF; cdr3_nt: TGTGCCAGCAGCTGGGACCTTCCGAACACTGAAGCTTTCTTT
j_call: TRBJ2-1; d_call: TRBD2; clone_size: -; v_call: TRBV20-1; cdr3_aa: CSARNPLAGAPYYNEQFF; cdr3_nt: TGCAGTGCTAGGAACCCACTAGCGGGGGCCCCCTATTACAATGAGCAGTTCTTC
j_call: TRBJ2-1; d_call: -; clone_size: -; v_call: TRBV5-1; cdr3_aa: CASSRTGTLGNEQFF; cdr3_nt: TGCGCCAGCAGCAGAACCGGGACACTAGGGAATGAGCAGTTCTTC
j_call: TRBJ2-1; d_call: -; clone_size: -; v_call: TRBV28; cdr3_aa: CASSPPGPEAYNEQFF; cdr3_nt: TGTGCCAGCAGTCCGCCGGGGCCCGAGGCCTACAATGAGCAGTTCTTC
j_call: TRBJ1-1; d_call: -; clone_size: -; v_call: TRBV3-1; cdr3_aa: CASSPGSTESFF; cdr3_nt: TGTGCCAGCAGCCCAGGGAGCACTGAATCTTTCTTT